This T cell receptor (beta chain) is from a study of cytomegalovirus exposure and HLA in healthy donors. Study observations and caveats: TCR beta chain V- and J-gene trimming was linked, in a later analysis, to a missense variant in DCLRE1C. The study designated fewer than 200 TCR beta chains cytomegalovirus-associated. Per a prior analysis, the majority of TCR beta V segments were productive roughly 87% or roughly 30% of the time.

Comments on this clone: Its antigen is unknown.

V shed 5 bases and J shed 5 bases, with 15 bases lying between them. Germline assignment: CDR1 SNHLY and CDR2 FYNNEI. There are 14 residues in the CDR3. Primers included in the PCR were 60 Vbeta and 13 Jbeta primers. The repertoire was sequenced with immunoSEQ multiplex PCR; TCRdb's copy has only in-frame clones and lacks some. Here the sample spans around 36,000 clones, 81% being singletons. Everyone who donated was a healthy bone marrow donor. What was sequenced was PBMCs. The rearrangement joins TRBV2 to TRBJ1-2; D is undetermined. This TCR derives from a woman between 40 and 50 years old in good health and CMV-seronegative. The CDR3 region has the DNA TGTGCCAGCAGTCCAGTCGACAAGGATTATGGCTACACCTTC. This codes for CASSPVDKDYGYTF. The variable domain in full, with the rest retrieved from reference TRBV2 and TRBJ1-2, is EPEVTQTPSHQVTQMGQEVILRCVPISNHLYFYWYRQILGQKVEFLVSFYNNEISEKSEIFDDQFSVERPDGSNFTLKIRSTKLEDSAMYFCASSPVDKDYGYTFGSGTRLTVV.